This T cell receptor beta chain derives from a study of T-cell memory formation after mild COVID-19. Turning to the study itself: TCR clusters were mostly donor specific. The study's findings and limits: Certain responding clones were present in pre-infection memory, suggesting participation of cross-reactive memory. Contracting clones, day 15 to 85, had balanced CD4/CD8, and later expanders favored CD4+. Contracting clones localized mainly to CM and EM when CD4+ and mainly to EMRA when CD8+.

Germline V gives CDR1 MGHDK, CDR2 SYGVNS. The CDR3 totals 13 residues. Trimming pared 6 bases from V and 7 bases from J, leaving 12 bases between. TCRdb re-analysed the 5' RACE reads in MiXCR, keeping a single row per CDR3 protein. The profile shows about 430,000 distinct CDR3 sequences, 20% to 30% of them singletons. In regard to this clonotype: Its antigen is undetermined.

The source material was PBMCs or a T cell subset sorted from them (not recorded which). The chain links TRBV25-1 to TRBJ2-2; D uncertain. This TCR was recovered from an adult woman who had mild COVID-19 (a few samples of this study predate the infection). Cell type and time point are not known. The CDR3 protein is CASSPDGDGELFF. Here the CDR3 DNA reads TGTGCCAGCAGCCCAGACGGTGACGGGGAGCTGTTTTTT.